This entry is about one TCR beta chain. The antigen is undetermined. Assay used: immunoSEQ multiplex PCR; TCRdb lists only in-frame clones, some missing. The sample holds about 140,000 clones; about 88% are singletons and the top ten take about 3.4%. Per the germline V gene, CDR1 is SGHTA and CDR2 is FQGTGA. The CDR3 runs to 12 residues. V dropped 0 bases and J dropped 4 bases, with 3 bases sitting between them. The source of the sample is a study of T cell responses to AZD1222 COVID-19 vaccine. General observations from the study: Among the donors, most were white British and more were female, and clonal diversity was possibly underestimated. Spike-specific TCR breadth and depth were elevated following two AZD1222 doses.

The gene calls are TRBV7-3 and TRBJ1-2; D ambiguous. The clonotype originates from an adult who received the AZD1222 COVID-19 vaccine. The sample here was peripheral blood, taken 28 days after the second AZD1222 dose. The CDR3 sequence is CASSLTGYGYTF. The CDR3 bases are TGTGCCAGCAGCTTAACAGGCTATGGCTACACCTTC.